The 19 T cell receptor beta chains presented below share a single source sample, sequenced in a study of T cell responses to AZD1222 COVID-19 vaccine. The assay was immunoSEQ multiplex PCR, and TCRdb's table has in-frame clones only and misses some. The sample lists about 120,000 clones; roughly 92% were seen once. Sequencing was performed on peripheral blood, taken on day 0 of AZD1222 vaccination. These receptors were collected from an adult in good health.

A few counts support this clone. The chain joins TRBV10-2 to TRBJ2-7; D is possibly TRBD1 (6 bases). Trimming took off 10 bases at V and 2 bases at J, with 15 bases between the two ends. The CDR3 length is 13 residues. The germline V gene has CDR1 WSHSY and CDR2 SAAADI. The CDR3 nucleotides are TGCGCCAACACTACAGGGTCCCCCTACGAGCAGTACTTC. This codes for CANTTGSPYEQYF.

The chain joins TRBV7-2 to TRBJ2-1; the match to TRBD2 covers 10 bases. This CDR3 contains 17 residues. V lost 5 bases and J lost 1; bases outside the gene matches: 8. The germline CDR1 and CDR2 sequences are SGHTA and FQGNSA. CDR3 loop: CASSLGIAGGSYNEQFF. The CDR3 coding sequence is TGTGCCAGCAGCCTCGGGATAGCGGGAGGATCCTACAATGAGCAGTTCTTC.

The chain is built from TRBV10-3 and TRBJ1-5; 7 nucleotides line up with TRBD1. Germline V gene lookup returns CDR1 ENHRY and CDR2 SYGVKD. The J segment lost 4 bases and the V segment lost 0 bases, leaving 3 bases of the junction unmatched. The CDR3 consists of 15 residues. In nucleotides, the CDR3 is TGTGCCATCAGTGAGTCAGGACAGGCTAATCAGCCCCAGCATTTT. Amino acid sequence: CAISESGQANQPQHF.

J is TRBJ1-5 and V is TRBV4-1; weak D call: TRBD1 (6 bases). Germline V lookup: CDR1 MGHRA, CDR2 YSYEKL. The CDR3 totals 15 residues. V was shortened by 4 bases and J by 4 bases, with 14 bases between the two germline ends. The chain's CDR3 is CASSRTDQGNQPQHF. DNA for the CDR3: TGCGCCAGCAGCCGCACCGACCAGGGGAATCAGCCCCAGCATTTT.

This chain connects TRBV4-1 to TRBJ1-4, with D uncertain. Trimming stripped 6 bases from V and 10 bases from J, with 6 bases between. The CDR3 loop spans 10 amino acids. Germline V CDR1 and CDR2: MGHRA, YSYEKL. The DNA for the CDR3 is TGCGCCAGCAGTAGTGGAAAACTGTTTTTT. Its translation: CASSSGKLFF.

The rearrangement uses TRBV19 and TRBJ1-5; perhaps TRBD1 as D (5 bases). Germline V CDR1 and CDR2: LNHDA, SQIVND (reference sequence). Trimming pared 3 bases from V and 0 bases from J, leaving 21 bases between. The CDR3 covers 19 residues. CDR3 DNA sequence: TGTGCCAGTAGTATCTCTGGGCAGGGTATCCCCTATAGCAATCAGCCCCAGCATTTT. Residues: CASSISGQGIPYSNQPQHF.

For the CDR3, the DNA is TGTGCCTGGAGTGTGGGGACCATGAACACTGAAGCTTTCTTT. The encoded protein is CAWSVGTMNTEAFF. This sequence joins TRBV30 and TRBJ1-1; possibly TRBD1 for D (5 bases). The CDR3 has 14 residues. Germline V CDR1 and CDR2: GTSNPN, SVGIG (reference sequence). Trimming removed 0 bases at V and 0 bases at J, with 8 bases between.

CDR3 nucleotide sequence: TGTGCCAGCAGTTTGGGGCACGAAGAGACCCAGTACTTC. This codes for CASSLGHEETQYF. The chain employs TRBV12-3 or TRBV12-4 and TRBJ2-5, with a possible D match to TRBD1 (5 bases). Trimming removed 3 bases at V and 3 bases at J, with 8 bases between. The CDR3 extends over 13 amino acids.

This rearrangement joins TRBV12-5 to TRBJ2-5; 13 bases fit TRBD2. Trimming took 5 bases from V and 4 from J; bases not matched to a gene: 10. Looked up from germline, CDR1 is LGHNT and CDR2 is FRNRAP. This CDR3 has 17 amino acids. The CDR3 sequence is CASGTGLAGDPRETQYF. For the CDR3, the DNA is TGTGCTAGTGGTACCGGACTAGCGGGGGACCCAAGAGAGACCCAGTACTTC.

The chain joins TRBV7-8 to TRBJ2-1, with D possibly matching TRBD1 (6 bases). The CDR3 loop spans 14 amino acids. CDR1 SGHVS and CDR2 FQNEAQ come from the germline V gene. The V end was cut by 6 bases, the J end by 7 bases, with 16 bases between. The CDR3 here is CASRSSAQGNEQFF. The CDR3 coding sequence is TGTGCCAGCAGGAGTAGCGCCCAGGGGAATGAGCAGTTCTTC.

The chain combines TRBV5-1 with TRBJ1-6; D is unresolved. Per germline, CDR1 SGHRS and CDR2 YFSETQ. The ends were cut back, 1 base at V and 8 bases at J, with 7 bases in the middle. This CDR3 is built from 13 residues. The CDR3: CASSLSADSPLHF. CDR3 DNA: TGCGCCAGCAGCTTGTCAGCGGATTCACCCCTCCACTTT.

This chain joins TRBV10-3 and TRBJ1-5, with D unresolved. The CDR3 contains 13 residues. In germline, CDR1 is ENHRY, CDR2 SYGVKD. V gave up 6 bases and J gave up 5 bases, with 11 bases separating them. The CDR3 sequence: CAIREQPHQPQHF. Written as DNA, the CDR3 is TGTGCCATCAGAGAACAACCGCATCAGCCCCAGCATTTT.

The rearrangement links TRBV30 to TRBJ1-5; D possibly corresponds to TRBD1 (6 bases). CDR1 is GTSNPN and CDR2 is SVGIG in the germline V gene (reference sequence). The CDR3 runs to 15 residues. V was pared by 0 bases and J by 11 bases, with 20 bases between. As DNA, the CDR3 is TGTGCCTGGAGTGTAAGGGGGGTGAGTTCAGGGACCCAGCATTTT. It translates to CAWSVRGVSSGTQHF.

V is TRBV20-1 and J is TRBJ1-1; D is unclear. V was cut by 7 bases and J by 0 bases, with 6 bases left in between. This CDR3 has 11 residues. Germline CDR1 DFQATT, CDR2 SNEGSKA (reference sequence). CDR3 loop: CSGELNTEAFF. The CDR3 DNA follows: TGCAGTGGAGAATTGAACACTGAAGCTTTCTTT.

The chain joins TRBV5-6 to TRBJ1-3, with D maybe TRBD1 (5 bases). The V end was cut by 4 bases, the J end by 0 bases, with 14 bases between. CDR1 is SGHDT, CDR2 YYEEEE, per germline. The CDR3 contains 16 residues. The CDR3 region has the DNA TGTGCCAGCAGCACCGGCGGGACTCGCTCTGGAAACACCATATATTTT. It translates to CASSTGGTRSGNTIYF.

V is TRBV6-6 and J is TRBJ1-2, with D maybe TRBD1 (5 bases). The CDR3 covers 13 residues. Per germline, CDR1 MNHNY and CDR2 SVGAGI (reference sequence). V was cut by 6 bases and J by 0 bases, with 8 bases left in between. CDR3 DNA: TGTGCCAGCAGAGAGACAGCTAACTATGGCTACACCTTC. As protein: CASRETANYGYTF.

CDR3 loop: CASSGTGREQYF. DNA for the CDR3: TGCGCCAGCAGCGGGACAGGTCGCGAGCAGTACTTC. J is TRBJ2-7 and V is TRBV4-1, with TRBD1 matching 8 bases. CDR1 MGHRA and CDR2 YSYEKL come from the germline V gene. Germline trimming cut 5 bases from V and 6 bases from J; bases unmatched to any gene: 3. The CDR3 runs to 12 residues.

The chain combines TRBV7-2 with TRBJ2-3, with D perhaps assigned TRBD1 or TRBD2 (5 bases each). The CDR3 consists of 14 residues. V was pared by 5 bases and J by 2 bases, with 11 bases between. CDR1 and CDR2 (germline): SGHTA, FQGNSA. CDR3 DNA sequence: TGTGCCAGCAGCCCCGGGGCGGCCACAGATACGCAGTATTTT. Translation gives CASSPGAATDTQYF. The whole variable domain, filled in from reference TRBV7-2 and TRBJ2-3, reads GAGVSQSPSNKVTEKGKDVELRCDPISGHTALYWYRQSLGQGLEFLIYFQGNSAPDKSGLPSDRFSAERTGGSVSTLTIQRTQQEDSAVYLCASSPGAATDTQYFGPGTRLTVL.

This rearrangement joins TRBV30 to TRBJ1-1; 7 bases match TRBD1. Germline V gene sequence: CDR1 GTSNPN, CDR2 SVGIG (reference sequence). The CDR3 is 11 residues long. V lost 6 bases to trimming and J lost 10 bases; unmatched junction nucleotides: 8. CDR3 region: CACTTGVRAFF. Written as DNA, the CDR3 is TGTGCCTGTACAACAGGGGTGAGAGCTTTCTTT.